This T cell receptor (beta chain) was found in a study of OX40 agonist ivuxolimab in advanced cancers. General study results and limits: At 0.1 to 3.0 mg/kg, CD4+ and CD8+ blood T cells expanded clonally by week 6. Expanded clones belonging to CD8+ T cells outnumbered, on average, those of CD4+. At 0.1-3.0 mg/kg, partial responders had clonal expansion among the lowest observed.

Data came from immunoSEQ multiplex PCR; TCRdb stores just in-frame clones and leaves some out. The sample includes approximately 88,000 clones, approximately 90% of them seen just once. CDR3 length: 15 residues. V was clipped by 5 bases and J by 1 base; unmatched bases: 6. Germline-derived CDR1 and CDR2 are SEHNR and FQNEAQ (reference sequence). This clone turned up a few times. The antigen is undetermined. The input for sequencing was CD4+ or CD8+ T cells sorted from blood, taken in a trial of the OX40 agonist ivuxolimab. The V call is TRBV7-9, the J call TRBJ1-1, with 8 bases that match TRBD1. The origin of this receptor is an adult with an advanced solid tumor such as melanoma, head and neck, liver or kidney cancer. The DNA for the CDR3 is TGTGCCAGCAGCCCGGACAGGGTAGCGAACACTGAAGCTTTCTTT. Its protein is CASSPDRVANTEAFF.